This T cell receptor (beta chain) is from a study of blood T cell repertoires in COVID-19. Repertoires were generated with immunoSEQ multiplex PCR, while TCRdb's copy carries only in-frame clones and drops some. Found here are tens of thousands of clones, around 90% of them singletons; the top ten hold 4.3%. This clone was seen a single time. Unmatched junction bases numbered 11, after V lost 0 bases and J lost 4 bases. This CDR3 is 19 amino acids long. The chain has TRBV23-1 and TRBJ2-1; 11 bases align to TRBD2. TRBV23-1 is marked as an open reading frame, function uncertain. The source of this sequence is a woman of 80 years or more with active or convalescent COVID-19. The material sequenced was peripheral blood. CDR3 amino acids: CASSQSMVAGGPWYNEQFF. The CDR3 DNA sequence: TGCGCCAGCAGTCAATCTATGGTAGCGGGAGGGCCTTGGTACAATGAGCAGTTCTTC.